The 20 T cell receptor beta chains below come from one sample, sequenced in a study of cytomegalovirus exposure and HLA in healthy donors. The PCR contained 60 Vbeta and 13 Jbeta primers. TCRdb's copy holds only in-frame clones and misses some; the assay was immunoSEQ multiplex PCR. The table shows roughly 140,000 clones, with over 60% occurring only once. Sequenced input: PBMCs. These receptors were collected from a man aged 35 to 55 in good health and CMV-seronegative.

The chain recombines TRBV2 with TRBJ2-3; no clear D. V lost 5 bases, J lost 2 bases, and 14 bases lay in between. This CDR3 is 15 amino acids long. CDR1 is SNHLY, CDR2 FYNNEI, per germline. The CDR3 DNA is TGTGCCAGCAGTCCTTTGGCCGGGTACACAGATACGCAGTATTTT. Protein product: CASSPLAGYTDTQYF.

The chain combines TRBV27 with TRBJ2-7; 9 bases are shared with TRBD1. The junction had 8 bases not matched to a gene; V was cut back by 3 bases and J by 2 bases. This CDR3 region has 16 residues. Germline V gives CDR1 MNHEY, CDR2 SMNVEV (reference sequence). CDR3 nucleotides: TGTGCCAGCAGTTTCTCGGGACAGGGACCCACCTACGAGCAGTACTTC. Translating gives CASSFSGQGPTYEQYF.

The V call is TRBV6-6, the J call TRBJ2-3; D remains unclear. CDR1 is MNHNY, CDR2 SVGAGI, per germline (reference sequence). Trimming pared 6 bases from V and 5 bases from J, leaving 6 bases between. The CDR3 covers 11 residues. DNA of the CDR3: TGTGCCAGCAGCAACATAGATACGCAGTATTTT. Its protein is CASSNIDTQYF.

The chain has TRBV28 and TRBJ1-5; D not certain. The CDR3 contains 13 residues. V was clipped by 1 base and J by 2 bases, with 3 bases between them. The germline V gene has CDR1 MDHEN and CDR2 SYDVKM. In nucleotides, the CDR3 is TGTGCCAGCAGTTTATCGGGCAATCAGCCCCAGCATTTT. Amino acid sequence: CASSLSGNQPQHF.

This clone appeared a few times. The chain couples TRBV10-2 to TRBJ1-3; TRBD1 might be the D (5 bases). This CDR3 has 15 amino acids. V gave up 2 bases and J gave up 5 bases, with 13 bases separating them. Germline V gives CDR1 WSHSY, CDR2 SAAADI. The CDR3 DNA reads TGCGCCAGCAGTGAGCTCAGGGCAGCTAGAAACACCATATATTTT. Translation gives CASSELRAARNTIYF.

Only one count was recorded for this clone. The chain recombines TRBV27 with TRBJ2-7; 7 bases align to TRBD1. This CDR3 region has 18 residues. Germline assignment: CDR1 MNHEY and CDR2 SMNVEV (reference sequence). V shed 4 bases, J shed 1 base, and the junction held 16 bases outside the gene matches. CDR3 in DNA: TGTGCCAGCAGTTCCTATCTTACACAGGGGCGTAGATCCTACGAGCAGTACTTC. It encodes CASSSYLTQGRRSYEQYF.

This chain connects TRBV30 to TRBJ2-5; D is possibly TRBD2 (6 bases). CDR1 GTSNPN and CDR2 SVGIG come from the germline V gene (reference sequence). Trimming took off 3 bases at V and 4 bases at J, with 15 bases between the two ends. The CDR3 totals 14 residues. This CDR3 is CAWRLTGSRETQYF. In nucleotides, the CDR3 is TGTGCCTGGAGGTTAACCGGGAGTCGAGAGACCCAGTACTTC.

The CDR3 reads CATSRDRQSNEKLFF. CDR3 DNA sequence: TGTGCCACCAGCAGAGATAGACAGTCTAATGAAAAACTGTTTTTT. This rearrangement joins TRBV15 to TRBJ1-4, with D perhaps TRBD1 (5 bases). The V gene's germline CDR1 is LNHNV and CDR2 YYDKDF (reference sequence). The CDR3 is 15 amino acids. Trimming pared 0 bases from V and 3 bases from J, leaving 8 bases between.

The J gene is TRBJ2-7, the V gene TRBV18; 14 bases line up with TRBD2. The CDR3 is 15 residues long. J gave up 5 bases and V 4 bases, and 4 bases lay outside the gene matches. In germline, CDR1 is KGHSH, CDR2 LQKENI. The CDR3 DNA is TGTGCCAGCTCACGGGGACTAGCGGGAGAGGACGAGCAGTACTTC. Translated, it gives CASSRGLAGEDEQYF.

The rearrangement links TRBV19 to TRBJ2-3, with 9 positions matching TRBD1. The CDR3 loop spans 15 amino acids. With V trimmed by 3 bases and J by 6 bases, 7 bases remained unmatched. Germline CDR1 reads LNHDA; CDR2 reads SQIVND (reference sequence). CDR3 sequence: CASSMGTGGLDTQYF. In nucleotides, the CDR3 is TGTGCCAGTAGTATGGGCACAGGGGGCCTCGATACGCAGTATTTT.

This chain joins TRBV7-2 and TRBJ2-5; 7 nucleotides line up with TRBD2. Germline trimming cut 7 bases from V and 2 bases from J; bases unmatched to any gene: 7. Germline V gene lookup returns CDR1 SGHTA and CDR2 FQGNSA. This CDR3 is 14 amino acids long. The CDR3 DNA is TGTGCCAGCAACCCCGGGACTATTCAAGAGACCCAGTACTTC. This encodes CASNPGTIQETQYF. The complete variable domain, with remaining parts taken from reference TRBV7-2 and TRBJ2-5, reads GAGVSQSPSNKVTEKGKDVELRCDPISGHTALYWYRQSLGQGLEFLIYFQGNSAPDKSGLPSDRFSAERTGGSVSTLTIQRTQQEDSAVYLCASNPGTIQETQYFGPGTRLLVL.

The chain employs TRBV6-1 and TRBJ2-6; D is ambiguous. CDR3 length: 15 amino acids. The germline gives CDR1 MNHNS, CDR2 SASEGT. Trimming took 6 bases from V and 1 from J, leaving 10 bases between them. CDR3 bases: TGTGCCAGCAGCCTGGAGTTTTCTGGGGCCAACGTCCTGACTTTC. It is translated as CASSLEFSGANVLTF.

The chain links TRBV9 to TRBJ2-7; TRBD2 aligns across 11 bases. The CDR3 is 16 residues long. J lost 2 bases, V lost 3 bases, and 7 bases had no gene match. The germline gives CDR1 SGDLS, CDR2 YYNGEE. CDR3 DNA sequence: TGTGCCAGCAGCGCAACTCTAGCGGGGGGTACCTACGAGCAGTACTTC. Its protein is CASSATLAGGTYEQYF. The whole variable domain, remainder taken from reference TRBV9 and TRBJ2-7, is DSGVTQTPKHLITATGQRVTLRCSPRSGDLSVYWYQQSLDQGLQFLIQYYNGEERAKGNILERFSAQQFPDLHSELNLSSLELGDSALYFCASSATLAGGTYEQYFGPGTRLTVT.

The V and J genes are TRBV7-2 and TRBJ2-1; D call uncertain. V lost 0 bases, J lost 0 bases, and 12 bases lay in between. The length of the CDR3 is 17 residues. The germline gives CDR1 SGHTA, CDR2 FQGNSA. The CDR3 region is CASSLALGEHSYNEQFF. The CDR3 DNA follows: TGTGCCAGCAGCTTAGCGCTGGGCGAGCACTCCTACAATGAGCAGTTCTTC. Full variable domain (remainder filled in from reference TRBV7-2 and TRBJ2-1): GAGVSQSPSNKVTEKGKDVELRCDPISGHTALYWYRQSLGQGLEFLIYFQGNSAPDKSGLPSDRFSAERTGGSVSTLTIQRTQQEDSAVYLCASSLALGEHSYNEQFFGPGTRLTVL.

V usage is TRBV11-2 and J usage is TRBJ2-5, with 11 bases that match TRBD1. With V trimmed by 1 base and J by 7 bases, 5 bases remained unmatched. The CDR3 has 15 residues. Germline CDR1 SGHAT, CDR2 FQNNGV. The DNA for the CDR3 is TGTGCCAGCAGCTTAGGTCCCGGGACAGGGGGGACCCAGTACTTC. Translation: CASSLGPGTGGTQYF.

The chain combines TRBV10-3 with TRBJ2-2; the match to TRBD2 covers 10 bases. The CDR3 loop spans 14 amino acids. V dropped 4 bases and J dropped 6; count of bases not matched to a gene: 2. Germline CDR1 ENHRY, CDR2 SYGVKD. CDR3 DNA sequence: TGTGCCATCAGTGGTCTAGCGGGAGCCGGGGAGCTGTTTTTT. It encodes CAISGLAGAGELFF.

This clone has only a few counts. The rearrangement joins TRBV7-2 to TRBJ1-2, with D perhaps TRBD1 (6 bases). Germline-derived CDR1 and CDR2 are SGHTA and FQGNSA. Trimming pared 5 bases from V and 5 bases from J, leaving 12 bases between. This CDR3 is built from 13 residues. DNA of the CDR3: TGTGCCAGCAGCCCTGACAGGACTTATGGCTACACCTTC. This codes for CASSPDRTYGYTF.

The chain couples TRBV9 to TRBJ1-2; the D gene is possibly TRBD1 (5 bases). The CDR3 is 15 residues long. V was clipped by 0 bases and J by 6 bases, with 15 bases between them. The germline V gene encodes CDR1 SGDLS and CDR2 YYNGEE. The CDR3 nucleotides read TGTGCCAGCAGCGTAGCCCCGCAGGGTAGGAATGGCTACACCTTC. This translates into CASSVAPQGRNGYTF.

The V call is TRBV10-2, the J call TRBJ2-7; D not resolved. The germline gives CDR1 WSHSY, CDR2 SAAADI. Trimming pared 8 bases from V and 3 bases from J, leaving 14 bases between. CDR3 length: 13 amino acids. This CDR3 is CASLGIYSYEQYF. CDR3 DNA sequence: TGCGCCAGCTTGGGCATCTATAGCTACGAGCAGTACTTC.

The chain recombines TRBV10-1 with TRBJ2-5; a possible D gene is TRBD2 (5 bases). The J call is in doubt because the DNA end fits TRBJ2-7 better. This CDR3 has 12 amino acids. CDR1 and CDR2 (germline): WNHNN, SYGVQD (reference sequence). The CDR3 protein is CASSDAGNEQYF. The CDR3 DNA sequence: TGCGCCAGCAGTGACGCCGGGAACGAGCAGTACTTC.